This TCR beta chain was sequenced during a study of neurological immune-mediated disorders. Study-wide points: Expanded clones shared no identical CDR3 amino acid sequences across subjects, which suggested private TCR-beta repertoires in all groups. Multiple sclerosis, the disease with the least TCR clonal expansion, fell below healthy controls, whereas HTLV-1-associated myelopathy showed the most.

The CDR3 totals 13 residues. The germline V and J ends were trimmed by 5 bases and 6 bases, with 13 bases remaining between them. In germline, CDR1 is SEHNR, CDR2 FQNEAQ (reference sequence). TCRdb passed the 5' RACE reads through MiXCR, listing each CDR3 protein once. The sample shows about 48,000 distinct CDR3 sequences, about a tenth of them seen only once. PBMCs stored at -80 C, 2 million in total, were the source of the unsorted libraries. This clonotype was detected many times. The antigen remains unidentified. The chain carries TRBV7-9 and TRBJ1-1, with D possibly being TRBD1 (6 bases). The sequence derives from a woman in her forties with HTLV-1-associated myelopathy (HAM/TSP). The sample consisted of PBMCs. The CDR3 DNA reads TGTGCCAGCAGCCCTCACAGGGATCCTGAAGCTTTCTTT. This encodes CASSPHRDPEAFF.